Below are 6 T cell receptor beta chains sequenced from a single sample in a study of early stage breast cancer tumors. TCRdb's table, derived via immunoSEQ multiplex PCR, lists solely in-frame clones and lacks some. The sample contains about 63,000 clones, roughly 80% of which appear only once. The sequenced sample was blood. The receptors stem from a person aged 30-39 years with breast cancer.

This clone was seen just once. The chain uses TRBV19 and TRBJ1-1; no clear D. The length of the CDR3 is 17 residues. CDR1 and CDR2 from the germline V gene are LNHDA and SQIVND (reference sequence). V shed 3 bases and J shed 1 base, with 18 bases lying between them. The CDR3 loop reads CASSMPGEGFRNTEAFF. The CDR3 DNA is TGTGCCAGTAGTATGCCCGGGGAGGGTTTTAGGAACACTGAAGCTTTCTTT.

This chain connects TRBV11-3 to TRBJ1-1; D remains ambiguous. The V gene lost 2 bases and the J gene lost 0 bases, with 10 bases spanning the gap. Germline CDR1 SGHNT, CDR2 YENEEA. The CDR3 runs to 15 residues. The CDR3 sequence: CASSLRGSMNTEAFF. CDR3 bases: TGTGCCAGCAGCTTACGTGGCAGCATGAACACTGAAGCTTTCTTT.

The chain is built from TRBV21-1 and TRBJ1-2; the table names TRBD1, a call not compared with the DNA. TRBV21-1 is a pseudogene locus. The CDR3 is made up of 14 amino acids. CDR3 protein: CAKTSRGLTYGYTF. CDR3 sequence (DNA): TGTGCCAAAACAAGCAGGGGGTTGACCTATGGCTACACCTTC.

This chain links TRBV7-6 with TRBJ2-7, with D maybe TRBD2 (5 bases). Trimming removed 2 bases from V and 0 bases from J, with 14 bases in between. Germline V lookup: CDR1 SGHVS, CDR2 FNYEAQ. CDR3 length: 16 residues. The CDR3 here is CASSLIEGEVSYEQYF. The CDR3 coding sequence is TGTGCCAGCAGCTTAATAGAGGGAGAAGTCTCCTACGAGCAGTACTTC.

The gene calls are TRBV18 and TRBJ2-7; no clear D gene. The CDR3 runs 13 residues. CDR1 is KGHSH, CDR2 LQKENI, per germline. Trimming took 5 bases from V and 2 from J, leaving 10 bases between them. This CDR3 reads CASSIGKTYEQYF. The CDR3 coding sequence is TGTGCCAGCTCAATCGGCAAGACCTACGAGCAGTACTTC.

J is TRBJ2-1 and V is TRBV5-1; TRBD2 matches 11 bases. After removal of 4 bases from V and 1 base from J, the junction contained 7 bases not matched to a gene. The length of the CDR3 is 17 residues. CDR1 and CDR2 from the germline V gene are SGHRS and YFSETQ. The DNA for the CDR3 is TGCGCCAGCAGCCCAACTACTAGCGGGAGTTCCTACAATGAGCAGTTCTTC. Translated, it gives CASSPTTSGSSYNEQFF.